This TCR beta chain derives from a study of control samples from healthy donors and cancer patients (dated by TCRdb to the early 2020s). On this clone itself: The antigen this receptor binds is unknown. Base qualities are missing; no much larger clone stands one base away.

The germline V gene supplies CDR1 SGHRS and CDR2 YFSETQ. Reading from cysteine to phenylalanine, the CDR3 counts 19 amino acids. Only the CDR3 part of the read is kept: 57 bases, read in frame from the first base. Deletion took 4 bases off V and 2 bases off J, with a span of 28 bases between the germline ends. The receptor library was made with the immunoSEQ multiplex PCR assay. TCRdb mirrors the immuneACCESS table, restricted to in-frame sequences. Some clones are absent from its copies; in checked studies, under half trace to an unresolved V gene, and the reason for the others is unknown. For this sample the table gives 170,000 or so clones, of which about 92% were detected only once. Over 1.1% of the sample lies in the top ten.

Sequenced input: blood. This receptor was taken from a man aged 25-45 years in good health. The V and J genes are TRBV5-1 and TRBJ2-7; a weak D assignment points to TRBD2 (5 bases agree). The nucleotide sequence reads TGCGCCAGCAGCCCCCGGGTGGACGGACTCAACTGGTTAACCTACGAGCAGTACTTC. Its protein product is CASSPRVDGLNWLTYEQYF.